The 9 T cell receptor beta chains listed next were all sequenced from one sample in a study of blood T cell repertoires in COVID-19. Using immunoSEQ multiplex PCR, the repertoire was profiled, and TCRdb retains in-frame clones only, with some absent. The table lists 120,000 to 150,000 clones, over 80% of them singletons. The sequenced material came from peripheral blood. The receptor set was obtained from a human donor in a cohort sampled during active COVID-19.

The chain combines TRBV7-2 with TRBJ2-6; tentative D call: TRBD1 (6 bases). Deletions cut 5 bases from V and 4 bases from J, with 12 bases between. Germline CDR1 and CDR2: SGHTA and FQGNSA. The CDR3 extends over 15 amino acids. The CDR3 DNA is TGTGCCAGCAGCCTGGGGGCGGCGGGGGCCAACGTCCTGACTTTC. This gives the protein CASSLGAAGANVLTF.

The V gene is TRBV30, the J gene TRBJ1-5; weak D call: TRBD1 (6 bases). CDR1 GTSNPN and CDR2 SVGIG come from the germline V gene (reference sequence). The CDR3 sequence is 15 residues long. The germline V and J ends were trimmed by 0 bases and 4 bases, with 13 bases remaining between them. CDR3 loop: CAWSVGGAANQPQHF. CDR3 DNA sequence: TGTGCCTGGAGTGTAGGGGGAGCCGCGAATCAGCCCCAGCATTTT.

The V and J genes are TRBV5-1 and TRBJ2-1; 7 bases are a match to TRBD2. CDR1 and CDR2 from the germline V gene are SGHRS and YFSETQ. There are 16 residues in the CDR3. Germline trimming cut 2 bases from V and 1 base from J; bases unmatched to any gene: 6. CDR3 nucleotides: TGCGCCAGCAGCTTTGGACTAGTAAGGTCCTACAATGAGCAGTTCTTC. It encodes CASSFGLVRSYNEQFF.

The rearrangement links TRBV6-5 to TRBJ2-3; tentatively, D is TRBD1 (5 bases). There are 14 residues in the CDR3. With 4 bases removed from V and 2 bases from J, the gap between germline ends came to 10 bases. CDR1 is MNHEY and CDR2 is SVGAGI in the germline V gene. The CDR3 region has the DNA TGTGCCAGCAGTTCGTTCAGGGACACAGATACGCAGTATTTT. Its protein product is CASSSFRDTDTQYF.

V gene TRBV28 combines with J gene TRBJ2-7, with 8 bases matching TRBD1. The CDR3 consists of 14 residues. V gave up 6 bases and J gave up 4 bases; unmatched junction bases: 8. In germline, CDR1 is MDHEN, CDR2 SYDVKM. CDR3 in DNA: TGTGCCAGCAGAGGACCGGGACAGGCTTACGAGCAGTACTTC. As protein: CASRGPGQAYEQYF.

Notes on this clone: The junction shows a germline mismatch at one end, possibly a read error. In DNA form, the CDR3 reads TGTGCCAGCAGTGCAGAACTCGGGACAGCGCCTGATTTT. This sequence encodes CASSAELGTAPDF. J is TRBJ2-3 and V is TRBV6-4; 7 bases align to TRBD1. This CDR3 comprises 13 residues. Germline V lookup: CDR1 MRHNA, CDR2 SNTAGT.

The rearrangement joins TRBV29-1 to TRBJ2-5, with D perhaps TRBD1 (5 bases). Germline lookup yields CDR1 SQVTM and CDR2 ANQGSEA. CDR3 length equals 14 residues. V gave up 2 bases and J gave up 2 bases, with 12 bases separating them. The CDR3 sequence is CSVEIGDRQETQYF. CDR3 in DNA: TGCAGCGTTGAAATAGGGGATCGACAAGAGACCCAGTACTTC.

The rearrangement uses TRBV6-5 and TRBJ1-2, with a tentative D call TRBD1 (5 bases). Trimming took off 0 bases at V and 4 bases at J, with 12 bases between the two ends. Germline V CDR1 and CDR2: MNHEY, SVGAGI. The CDR3 has 15 amino acids. Here the CDR3 DNA reads TGTGCCAGCAGTTACTCGGTCGCAGGGTCCTATGGCTACACCTTC. This codes for CASSYSVAGSYGYTF.

J is TRBJ1-4 and V is TRBV5-4; 8 positions match TRBD1. From germline, CDR1 is SGHNT and CDR2 YYREEE (reference sequence). The CDR3 consists of 14 residues. The J segment lost 8 bases and the V segment lost 3 bases, leaving 6 bases of the junction unmatched. CDR3 amino acids: CASSSGTGAEKLFF. The CDR3 coding sequence is TGTGCCAGCAGCTCCGGGACAGGAGCCGAAAAACTGTTTTTT. The variable domain in full, with the rest retrieved from reference TRBV5-4 and TRBJ1-4, is ETGVTQSPTHLIKTRGQQVTLRCSSQSGHNTVSWYQQALGQGPQFIFQYYREEENGRGNFPPRFSGLQFPNYSSELNVNALELDDSALYLCASSSGTGAEKLFFGSGTQLSVL.